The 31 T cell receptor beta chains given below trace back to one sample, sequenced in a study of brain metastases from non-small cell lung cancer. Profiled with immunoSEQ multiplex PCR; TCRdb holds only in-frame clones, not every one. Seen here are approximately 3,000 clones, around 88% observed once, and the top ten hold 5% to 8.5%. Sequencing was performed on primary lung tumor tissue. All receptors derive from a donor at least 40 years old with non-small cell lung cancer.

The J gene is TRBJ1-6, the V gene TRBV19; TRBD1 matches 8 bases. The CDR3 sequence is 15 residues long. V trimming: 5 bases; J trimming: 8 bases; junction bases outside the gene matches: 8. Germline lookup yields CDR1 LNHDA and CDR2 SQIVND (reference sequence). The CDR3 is CASSPPDRDDSPLHF. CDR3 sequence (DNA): TGTGCCAGTAGTCCTCCGGACAGGGACGATTCACCCCTCCACTTT.

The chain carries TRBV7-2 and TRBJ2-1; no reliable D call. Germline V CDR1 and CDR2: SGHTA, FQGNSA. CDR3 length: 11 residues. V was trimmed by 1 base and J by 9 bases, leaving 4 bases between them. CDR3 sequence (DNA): TGTGCCAGCAGCTTAGAGGGTGAGCAGTTCTTC. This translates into CASSLEGEQFF.

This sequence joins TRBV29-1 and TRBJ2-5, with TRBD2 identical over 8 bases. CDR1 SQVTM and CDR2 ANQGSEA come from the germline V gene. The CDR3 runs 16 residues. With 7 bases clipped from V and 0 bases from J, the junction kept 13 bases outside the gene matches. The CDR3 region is CSAELAEKIHQETQYF. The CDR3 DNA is TGCAGCGCCGAACTAGCGGAGAAGATCCACCAAGAGACCCAGTACTTC.

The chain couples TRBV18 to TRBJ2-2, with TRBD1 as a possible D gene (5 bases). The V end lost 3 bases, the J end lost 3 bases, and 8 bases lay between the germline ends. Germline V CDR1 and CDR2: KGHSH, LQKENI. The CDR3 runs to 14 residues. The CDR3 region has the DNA TGTGCCAGCTCACCCCGACAGCACACCGGGGAGCTGTTTTTT. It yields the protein CASSPRQHTGELFF.

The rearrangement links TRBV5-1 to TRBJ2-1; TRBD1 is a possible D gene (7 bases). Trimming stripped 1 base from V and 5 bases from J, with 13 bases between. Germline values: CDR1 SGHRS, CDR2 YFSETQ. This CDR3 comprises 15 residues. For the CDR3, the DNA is TGCGCCAGCAGCTTGAGCCCCAGGGGGGACAATGAGCAGTTCTTC. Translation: CASSLSPRGDNEQFF.

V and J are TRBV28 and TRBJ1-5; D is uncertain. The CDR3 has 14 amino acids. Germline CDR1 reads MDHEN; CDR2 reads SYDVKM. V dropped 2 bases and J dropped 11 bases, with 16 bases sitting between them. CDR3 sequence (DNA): TGTGCCAGCAGTTTACTGATTAAAGGTCCAGCCCAGCATTTT. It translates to CASSLLIKGPAQHF.

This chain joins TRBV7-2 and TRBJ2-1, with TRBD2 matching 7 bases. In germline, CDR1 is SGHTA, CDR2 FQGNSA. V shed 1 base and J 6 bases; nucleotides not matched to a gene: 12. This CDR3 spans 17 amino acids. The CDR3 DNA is TGTGCCAGCAGCTTAGGCGGCAGGGAGGGTACCTCCAATGAGCAGTTCTTC. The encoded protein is CASSLGGREGTSNEQFF.

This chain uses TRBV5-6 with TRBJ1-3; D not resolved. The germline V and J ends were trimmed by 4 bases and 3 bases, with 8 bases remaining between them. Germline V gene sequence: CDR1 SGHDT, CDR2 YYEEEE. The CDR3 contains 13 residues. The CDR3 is CASSQWGGNTIYF. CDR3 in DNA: TGTGCCAGCAGCCAGTGGGGTGGAAACACCATATATTTT. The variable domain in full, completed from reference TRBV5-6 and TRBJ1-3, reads DAGVTQSPTHLIKTRGQQVTLRCSPKSGHDTVSWYQQALGQGPQFIFQYYEEEERQRGNFPDRFSGHQFPNYSSELNVNALLLGDSALYLCASSQWGGNTIYFGEGSWLTVV.

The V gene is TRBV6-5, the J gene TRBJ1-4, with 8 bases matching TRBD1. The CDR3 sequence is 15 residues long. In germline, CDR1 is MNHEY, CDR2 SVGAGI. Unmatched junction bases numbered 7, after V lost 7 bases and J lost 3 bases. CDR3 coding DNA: TGTGCCAGCAAGGGCCAGGGGGCGGCTAATGAAAAACTGTTTTTT. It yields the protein CASKGQGAANEKLFF.

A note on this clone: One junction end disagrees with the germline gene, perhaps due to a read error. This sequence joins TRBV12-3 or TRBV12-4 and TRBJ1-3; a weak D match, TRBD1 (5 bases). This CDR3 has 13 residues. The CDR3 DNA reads TGTGCCAGCAGAGTGGACATTGGAAACACTATATATTTT. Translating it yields CASRVDIGNTIYF.

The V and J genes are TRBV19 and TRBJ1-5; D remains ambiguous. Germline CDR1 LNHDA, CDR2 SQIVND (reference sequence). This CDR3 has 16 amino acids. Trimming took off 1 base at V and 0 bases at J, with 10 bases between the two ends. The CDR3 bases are TGTGCCAGTAGTATAGGAAGGGTACATAGCAATCAGCCCCAGCATTTT. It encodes CASSIGRVHSNQPQHF.

As DNA, the CDR3 is TGCGCCAGCAGCTTAAATCCACAGGCGGACCTGACTTTC. Translating it yields CASSLNPQADLTF. J is TRBJ2-6 and V is TRBV5-1; possible D gene TRBD1, 5 bases. Germline V lookup: CDR1 SGHRS, CDR2 YFSETQ. The CDR3 is made up of 13 amino acids. Between the trimmed V and J ends, which lost 2 bases and 15 bases, there was a span of 15 bases.

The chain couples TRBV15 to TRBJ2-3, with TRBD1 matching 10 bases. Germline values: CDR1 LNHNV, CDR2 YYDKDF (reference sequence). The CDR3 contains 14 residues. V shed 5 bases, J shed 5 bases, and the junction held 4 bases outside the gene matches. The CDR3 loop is CATSPGTGEDTQYF. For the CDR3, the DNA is TGTGCCACCAGCCCCGGGACAGGGGAAGATACGCAGTATTTT.

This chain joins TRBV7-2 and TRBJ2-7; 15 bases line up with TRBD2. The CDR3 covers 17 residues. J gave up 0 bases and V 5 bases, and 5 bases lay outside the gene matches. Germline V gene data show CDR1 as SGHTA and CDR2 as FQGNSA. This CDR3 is CASSLGTSGGTSYEQYF. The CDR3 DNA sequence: TGTGCCAGCAGCCTCGGGACTAGCGGGGGGACCTCCTACGAGCAGTACTTC.

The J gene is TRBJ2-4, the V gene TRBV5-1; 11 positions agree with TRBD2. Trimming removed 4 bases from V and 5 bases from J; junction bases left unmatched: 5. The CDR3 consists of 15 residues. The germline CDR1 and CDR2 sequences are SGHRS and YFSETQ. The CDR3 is CASSTGGLAENIQYF. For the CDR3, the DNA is TGCGCCAGCAGCACCGGGGGACTAGCGGAAAACATTCAGTACTTC.

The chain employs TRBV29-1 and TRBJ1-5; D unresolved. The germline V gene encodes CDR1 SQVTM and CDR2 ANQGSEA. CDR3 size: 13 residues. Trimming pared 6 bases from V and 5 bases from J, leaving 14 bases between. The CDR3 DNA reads TGCAGCGTCTCCGAGGGTCGAGATCAGCCCCAGCATTTT. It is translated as CSVSEGRDQPQHF. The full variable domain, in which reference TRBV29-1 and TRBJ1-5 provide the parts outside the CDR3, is SAVISQKPSRDICQRGTSLTIQCQVDSQVTMMFWYRQQPGQSLTLIATANQGSEATYESGFVIDKFPISRPNLTFSTLTVSNMSPEDSSIYLCSVSEGRDQPQHFGDGTRLSIL.

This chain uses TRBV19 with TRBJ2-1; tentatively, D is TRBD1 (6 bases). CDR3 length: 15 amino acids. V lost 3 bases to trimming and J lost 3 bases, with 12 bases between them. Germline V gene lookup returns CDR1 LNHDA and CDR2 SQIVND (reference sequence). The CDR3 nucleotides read TGTGCCAGTAGTATGGACGGACAGCTCTACAATGAGCAGTTCTTC. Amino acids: CASSMDGQLYNEQFF.

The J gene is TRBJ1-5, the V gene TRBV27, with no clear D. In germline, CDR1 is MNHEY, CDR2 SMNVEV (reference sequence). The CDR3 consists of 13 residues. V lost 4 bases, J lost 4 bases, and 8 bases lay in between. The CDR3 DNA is TGTGCCAGCAGTTCCCTCCTGAATCAGCCCCAGCATTTT. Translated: CASSSLLNQPQHF.

CDR3 protein: CASSWERTTNEQFF. In nucleotides, the CDR3 is TGTGCCAGCAGCTGGGAGCGGACTACCAATGAGCAGTTCTTC. The V gene is TRBV7-9, the J gene TRBJ2-1, with D perhaps matching TRBD2 (6 bases). This CDR3 region has 14 residues. From germline, CDR1 is SEHNR and CDR2 FQNEAQ (reference sequence). The V and J ends lost 4 bases and 6 bases respectively, with 13 bases between them.

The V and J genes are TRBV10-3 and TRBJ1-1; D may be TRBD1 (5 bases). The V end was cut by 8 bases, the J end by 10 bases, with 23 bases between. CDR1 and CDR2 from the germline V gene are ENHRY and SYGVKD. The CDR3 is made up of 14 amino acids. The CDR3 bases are TGTGCCATCTGGGGCTTTGGGCAATATCTTGGAGCTTTCTTT. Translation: CAIWGFGQYLGAFF.

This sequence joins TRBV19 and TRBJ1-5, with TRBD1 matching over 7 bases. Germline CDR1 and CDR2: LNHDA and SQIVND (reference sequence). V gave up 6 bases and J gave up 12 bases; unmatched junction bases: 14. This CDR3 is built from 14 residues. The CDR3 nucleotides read TGTGCCAGTAGGGCGGGACAGAGGACTGTGGACCAGCATTTT. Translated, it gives CASRAGQRTVDQHF.

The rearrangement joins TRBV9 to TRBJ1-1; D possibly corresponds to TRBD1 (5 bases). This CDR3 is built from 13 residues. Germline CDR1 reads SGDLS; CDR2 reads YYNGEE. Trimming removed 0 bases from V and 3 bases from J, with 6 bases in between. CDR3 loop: CASSVGGDTEAFF. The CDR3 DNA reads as TGTGCCAGCAGCGTAGGGGGGGACACTGAAGCTTTCTTT.

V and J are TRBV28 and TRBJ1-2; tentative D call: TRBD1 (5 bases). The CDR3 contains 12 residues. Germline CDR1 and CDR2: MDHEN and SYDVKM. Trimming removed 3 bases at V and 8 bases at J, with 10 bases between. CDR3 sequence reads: CASSLGVGGYTF. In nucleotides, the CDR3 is TGTGCCAGCAGTTTGGGGGTAGGCGGCTACACCTTC.

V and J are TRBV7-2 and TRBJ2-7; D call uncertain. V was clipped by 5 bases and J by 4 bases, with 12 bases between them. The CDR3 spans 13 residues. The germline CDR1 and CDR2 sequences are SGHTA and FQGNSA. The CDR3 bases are TGTGCCAGCAGCGCGGACCGTCCTTACGAGCAGTACTTC. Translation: CASSADRPYEQYF.

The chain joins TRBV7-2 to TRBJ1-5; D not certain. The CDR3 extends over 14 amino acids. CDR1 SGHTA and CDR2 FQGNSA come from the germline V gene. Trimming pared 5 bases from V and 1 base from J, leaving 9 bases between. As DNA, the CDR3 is TGTGCCAGCAGCCTTTATGGGAGCAATCAGCCCCAGCATTTT. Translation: CASSLYGSNQPQHF. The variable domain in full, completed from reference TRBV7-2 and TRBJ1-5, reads GAGVSQSPSNKVTEKGKDVELRCDPISGHTALYWYRQSLGQGLEFLIYFQGNSAPDKSGLPSDRFSAERTGGSVSTLTIQRTQQEDSAVYLCASSLYGSNQPQHFGDGTRLSIL.

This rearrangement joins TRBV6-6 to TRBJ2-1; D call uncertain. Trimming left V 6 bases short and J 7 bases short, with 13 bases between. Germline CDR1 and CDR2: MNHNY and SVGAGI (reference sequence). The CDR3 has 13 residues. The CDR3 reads CASSDSYLNEQFF. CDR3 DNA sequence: TGTGCCAGCAGCGATTCTTACTTGAATGAGCAGTTCTTC.

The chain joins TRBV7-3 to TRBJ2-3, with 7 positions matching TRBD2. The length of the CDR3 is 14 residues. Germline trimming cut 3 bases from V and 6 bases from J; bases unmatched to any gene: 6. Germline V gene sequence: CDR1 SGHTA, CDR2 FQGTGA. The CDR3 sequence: CASSFSGGRDTQYF. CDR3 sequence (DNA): TGTGCCAGCAGCTTTTCGGGAGGACGGGATACGCAGTATTTT.

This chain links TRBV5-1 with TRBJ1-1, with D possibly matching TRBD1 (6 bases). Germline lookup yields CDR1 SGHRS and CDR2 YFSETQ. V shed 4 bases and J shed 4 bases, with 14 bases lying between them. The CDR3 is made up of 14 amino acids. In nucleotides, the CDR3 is TGCGCCAGCAGCCGGGGGCCAGCGGGCACTGAAGCTTTCTTT. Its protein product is CASSRGPAGTEAFF.

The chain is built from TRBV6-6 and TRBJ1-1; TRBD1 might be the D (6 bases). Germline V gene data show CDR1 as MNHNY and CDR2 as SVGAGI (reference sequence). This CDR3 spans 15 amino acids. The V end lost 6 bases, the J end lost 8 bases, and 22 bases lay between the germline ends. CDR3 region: CASRHSGTRDREAFF. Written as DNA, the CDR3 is TGTGCCAGCAGACACTCCGGGACAAGGGATCGAGAAGCTTTCTTT.

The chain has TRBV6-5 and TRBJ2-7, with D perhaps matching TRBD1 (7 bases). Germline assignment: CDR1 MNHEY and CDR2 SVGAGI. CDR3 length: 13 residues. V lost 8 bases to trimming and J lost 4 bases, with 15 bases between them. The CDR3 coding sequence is TGTGCCAGCCGACAGGGACTCCCTTACGAGCAGTACTTC. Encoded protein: CASRQGLPYEQYF.

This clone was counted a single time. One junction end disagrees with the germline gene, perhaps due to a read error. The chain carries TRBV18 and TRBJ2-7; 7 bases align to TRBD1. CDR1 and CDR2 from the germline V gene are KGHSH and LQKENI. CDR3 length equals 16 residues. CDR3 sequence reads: CANSPEWTGTYDEQYF. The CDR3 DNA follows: TGTGCCAACTCACCCGAATGGACAGGCACCTACGACGAGCAGTACTTC.